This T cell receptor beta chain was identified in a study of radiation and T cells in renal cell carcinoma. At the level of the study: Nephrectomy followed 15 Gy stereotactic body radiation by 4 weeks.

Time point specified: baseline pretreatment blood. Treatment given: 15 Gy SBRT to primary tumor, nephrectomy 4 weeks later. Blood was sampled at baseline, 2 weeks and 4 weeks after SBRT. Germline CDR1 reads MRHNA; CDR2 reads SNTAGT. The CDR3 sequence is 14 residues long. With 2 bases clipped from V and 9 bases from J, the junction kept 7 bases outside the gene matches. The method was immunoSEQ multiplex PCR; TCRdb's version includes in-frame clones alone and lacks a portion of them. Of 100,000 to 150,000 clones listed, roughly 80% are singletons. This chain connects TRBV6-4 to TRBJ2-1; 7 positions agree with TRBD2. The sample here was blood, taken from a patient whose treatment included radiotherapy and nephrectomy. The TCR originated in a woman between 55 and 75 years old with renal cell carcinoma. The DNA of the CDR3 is TGTGCCAGCAGTGACCTGAAGCGGGAAAGTGAGCAGTTCTTC. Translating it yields CASSDLKRESEQFF.